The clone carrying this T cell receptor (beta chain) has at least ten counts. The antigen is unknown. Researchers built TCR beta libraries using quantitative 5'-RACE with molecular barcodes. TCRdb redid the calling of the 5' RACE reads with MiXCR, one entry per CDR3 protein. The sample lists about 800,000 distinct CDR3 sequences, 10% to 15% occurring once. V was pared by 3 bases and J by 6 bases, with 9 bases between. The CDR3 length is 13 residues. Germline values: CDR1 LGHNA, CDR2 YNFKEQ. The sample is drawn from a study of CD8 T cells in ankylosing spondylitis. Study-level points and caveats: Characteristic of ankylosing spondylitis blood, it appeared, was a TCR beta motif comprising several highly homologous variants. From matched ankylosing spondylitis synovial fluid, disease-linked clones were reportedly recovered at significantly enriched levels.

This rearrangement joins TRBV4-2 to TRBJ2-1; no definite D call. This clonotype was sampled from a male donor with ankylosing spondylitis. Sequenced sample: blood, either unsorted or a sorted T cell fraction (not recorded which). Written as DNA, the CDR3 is TGTGCCAGCAGCCACGGACCGAGCAATGAGCAGTTCTTC. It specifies CASSHGPSNEQFF.